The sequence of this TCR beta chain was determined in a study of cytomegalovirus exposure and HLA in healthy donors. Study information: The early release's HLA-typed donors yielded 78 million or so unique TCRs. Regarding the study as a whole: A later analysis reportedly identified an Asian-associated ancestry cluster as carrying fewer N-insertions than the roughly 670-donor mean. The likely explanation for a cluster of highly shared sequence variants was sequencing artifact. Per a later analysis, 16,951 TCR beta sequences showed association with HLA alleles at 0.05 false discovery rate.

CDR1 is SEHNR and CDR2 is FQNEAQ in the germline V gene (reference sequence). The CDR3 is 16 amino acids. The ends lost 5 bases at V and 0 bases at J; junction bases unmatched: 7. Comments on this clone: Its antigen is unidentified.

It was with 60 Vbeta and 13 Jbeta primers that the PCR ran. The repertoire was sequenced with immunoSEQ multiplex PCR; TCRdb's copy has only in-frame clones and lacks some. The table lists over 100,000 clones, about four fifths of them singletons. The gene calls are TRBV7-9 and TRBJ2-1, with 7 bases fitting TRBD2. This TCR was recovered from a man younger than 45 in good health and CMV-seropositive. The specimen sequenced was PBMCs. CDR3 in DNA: TGTGCCAGCAGCGGGGGGGAGGATAGCTCCTACAATGAGCAGTTCTTC. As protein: CASSGGEDSSYNEQFF.